What follows are 12 T cell receptor beta chains derived from one specimen sequenced in a study of regulatory T cells in long-lasting Graves disease. Investigators prepared the TCR beta libraries by applying iRepertoire HTBI primers and Arm-PCR of CDR3 regions. TCRdb processed the multiplex PCR reads anew with MiXCR; each CDR3 protein has one entry. The table lists a few hundred thousand distinct CDR3 sequences, approximately 23% of them singletons. As to time point: persistent/refractory GD, antithyroid drugs over 5 years with positive TRAb. The TCR library used RNA extracted from PBMCs. The sample consisted of peripheral blood mononuclear cells (PBMCs), taken when the disease was refractory, from a patient treated with antithyroid drugs. Receptor source: a woman aged 40-49 years with Graves disease.

This clonotype was picked up many times. The chain uses TRBV2 and TRBJ2-4; D unclear. Germline V gene data show CDR1 as SNHLY and CDR2 as FYNNEI. V was clipped by 5 bases and J by 0 bases, with 11 bases between them. The CDR3 loop spans 15 amino acids. The CDR3 is CASSQRHLAKNIQYF. CDR3 nucleotide sequence: TGTGCCAGCAGTCAGAGACACTTAGCCAAAAACATTCAGTACTTC.

This clonotype was picked up one time. This sequence joins TRBV7-9 and TRBJ2-7, with 7 bases lining up with TRBD1. Germline assignment: CDR1 SEHNR and CDR2 FQNEAQ (reference sequence). The V segment lost 0 bases and the J segment 2 bases; nucleotides outside the gene matches: 4. The CDR3 totals 15 residues. CDR3 nucleotides: TGTGCCAGCAGCTTAGCCGGGACAGCAACCTACGAGCAGTACTTC. Protein product: CASSLAGTATYEQYF.

This clonotype was observed many times. J is TRBJ1-5 and V is TRBV2; D remains unclear. CDR3 length: 14 amino acids. Trimming shortened V by 6 bases and J by 2 bases, and 11 bases separated the two germline ends. In germline, CDR1 is SNHLY, CDR2 FYNNEI. The CDR3 DNA follows: TGTGCCAGCAGCTTAGCCGGGGGCAATCAGCCCCAGCATTTT. Translating it yields CASSLAGGNQPQHF.

This clonotype was detected ten times or more. The chain carries TRBV20-1 and TRBJ2-5; D not resolved. Trimming left V 3 bases short and J 0 bases short, with 8 bases between. The germline V gene has CDR1 DFQATT and CDR2 SNEGSKA (reference sequence). The CDR3 runs 13 residues. The chain's CDR3 is CSARNAHQETQYF. DNA for the CDR3: TGCAGTGCTAGGAACGCTCACCAAGAGACCCAGTACTTC.

This clonotype was recorded many times. At one end the junction does not follow the germline gene, possibly because of a read error. The V and J genes are TRBV2 and TRBJ2-7; 12 nucleotides align to TRBD2. This CDR3 has 14 residues. Per germline, CDR1 SNHLY and CDR2 FYNNEI. The CDR3 is CASSLAGGPYEQYF. The DNA of the CDR3 is TGCGCCAGCAGTCTAGCGGGAGGGCCCTACGAGCAGTACTTC.

This clonotype was detected ten times or more. The rearrangement joins TRBV29-1 to TRBJ2-7; the match to TRBD2 covers 7 bases. The CDR3 has 12 amino acids. The ends lost 6 bases at V and 2 bases at J; junction bases unmatched: 4. Germline lookup yields CDR1 SQVTM and CDR2 ANQGSEA. The DNA of the CDR3 is TGCAGCGTCCGGGACTATACCTACGAGCAGTACTTC. It translates to CSVRDYTYEQYF.

In its sample, this clonotype was seen many times. The V call is TRBV20-1, the J call TRBJ1-5; the match to TRBD1 covers 7 bases. This CDR3 comprises 18 residues. J lost 4 bases, V lost 1 base, and 16 bases had no gene match. Germline CDR1 and CDR2: DFQATT and SNEGSKA (reference sequence). CDR3 amino acids: CSARVWRTGVNLNQPQHF. CDR3 sequence (DNA): TGCAGTGCTAGAGTTTGGCGCACAGGGGTAAACTTAAATCAGCCCCAGCATTTT.

Many counts were recorded for this clonotype. The V and J genes are TRBV28 and TRBJ1-1; D not certain. The V gene's germline CDR1 is MDHEN and CDR2 SYDVKM. With 5 bases removed from V and 6 bases from J, the gap between germline ends came to 16 bases. This CDR3 is built from 14 residues. CDR3 DNA sequence: TGTGCCAGCAGTGCGGAATTGTATGACCCTGAAGCTTTCTTT. It yields the protein CASSAELYDPEAFF.

Only a few counts were recorded for this clonotype. The J gene is TRBJ1-1, the V gene TRBV10-3; D uncertain. The CDR3 has 11 amino acids. V lost 10 bases to trimming and J lost 4 bases, with 10 bases between them. Germline assignment: CDR1 ENHRY and CDR2 SYGVKD. The CDR3 coding sequence is TGTGCCACCAGAAGTGCCACTGAAGCTTTCTTT. Its protein is CATRSATEAFF.

In regard to this clonotype: A far bigger clonotype differs at one base, so this is likely a read error. The CDR3 is CASGYSGTSGETQYF. Here the CDR3 DNA reads TGTGCCAGCGGTTACTCGGGGACTAGCGGAGAGACCCAGTACTTC. The J gene is TRBJ2-5, the V gene TRBV6-2 or TRBV6-3, with 11 bases aligning to TRBD2. The CDR3 has 15 amino acids. Germline lookup yields CDR1 MNHEY and CDR2 SVGEGT.

As to this clonotype: Given a much more abundant clone one base away, this may be a read error. This chain uses TRBV2 with TRBJ1-2; no definite D call. This CDR3 is 14 amino acids long. Germline assignment: CDR1 SNHLY and CDR2 FYNNEI. Trimming shortened V by 2 bases and J by 2 bases, and 9 bases separated the two germline ends. CDR3 nucleotides: TGTGCCAGCAGTGAAACGTGGGCAAACTATGGCTACACCTTC. It encodes CASSETWANYGYTF.

This clonotype appeared many times. The V call is TRBV5-1, the J call TRBJ1-1; a possible D gene is TRBD1 (6 bases). CDR3 length: 15 residues. V was shortened by 2 bases and J by 2 bases, with 13 bases between the two germline ends. The germline CDR1 and CDR2 sequences are SGHRS and YFSETQ. CDR3 nucleotide sequence: TGCGCCAGCAGCTTACAGGGTGGGGGAAACACTGAAGCTTTCTTT. This sequence encodes CASSLQGGGNTEAFF. The full variable domain, its missing parts supplied by reference TRBV5-1 and TRBJ1-1, is KAGVTQTPRYLIKTRGQQVTLSCSPISGHRSVSWYQQTPGQGLQFLFEYFSETQRNKGNFPGRFSGRQFSNSRSEMNVSTLELGDSALYLCASSLQGGGNTEAFFGQGTRLTVV.